This T cell receptor beta chain was identified in a study of T cells after yellow fever vaccination (dated 2019 in TCRdb). A note on the overall study: The SMART-Seq v4 Ultra Low Input RNA kit was used to prepare libraries from fractions with low cell numbers. To follow T-cell clones before and after primary and booster YFV17D yellow fever vaccination, bulk TCR alpha and beta repertoires were sequenced over time. Two healthy male donors, one aged 18 to 30 and one aged 30 to 40 years, made up the cohort. Bulk PBMC replicates and cell subsets were isolated from blood drawn at multiple timepoints before and after both primary and secondary immunization. The full study reports these points: After the booster, most clones that had expanded after primary vaccination were detected again (approximately 95% of CD4 and roughly nine tenths of CD8), suggesting broad maintenance of memory. Compared with the primary T-cell response, the secondary T-cell response was faster but weaker, reaching its peak on day 5 rather than on day 15. Because the study included only two donors, the extent to which the findings can be generalized is limited. A small share of clonotypes occurred in both CD4 and CD8 compartments, likely arising from convergent recombination. Because abundant contaminating clonotypes from the bulk population could be contained in FACS-sorted repertoires, computational filtering was required.

This clonotype was seen a handful of times. No antigen is known for it. Base qualities are not at hand, and no much larger clone is one base apart. CDR1 is given as SGHRS and CDR2 as YFSETQ, both from the germline V gene. From the cysteine up to the phenylalanine, the CDR3 has a length of 17 residues. The kept DNA is CDR3 alone, 51 bases in frame from the first base. Unmatched junction bases come to 4, with V trimmed by 0 bases and J by 1 base. Synthesis of TCR cDNA relied on 5'RACE template switching, a step that introduced a universal primer site along with unique molecular identifiers. cDNA synthesis was primed from both the TCR alpha and TCR beta constant segments. Library amplification used two PCR steps, and the second PCR step added sample barcodes and sequencing adapters. Sequencing of libraries was performed on Illumina HiSeq 2500 (2x100 bp) or NovaSeq (2x150 bp). Concerning the study's data processing: MIGEC handled demultiplexing of reads and collapsing into UMI consensus sequences, while MiXCR performed V(D)J alignment. Vaccine-responding clonotypes were defined with edgeR using replicate PBMC samples, requiring FDR below 0.01 and a log2 fold change above 5 up to day 15. Bulk clonotypes were assigned CD4 or CD8 identity according to which sequenced CD4 or CD8 repertoire held them at higher abundance. Through fastp at Q25 and MiXCR, TCRdb rebuilt clones from the public reads, retaining in-frame beta chains. Entries are consolidated by CDR3 protein sequence, retaining the most common genes and DNA. The V and J calls come from TCRdb's annotation, not from the publication. Within this sample are around 300,000 distinct CDR3 sequences, with 10% to 15% of them counted one time only. The ten largest account for roughly 0.5% of the sample.

The treatment or condition label, read with the paper, signifies: live attenuated yellow fever vaccine strain. A standard Ficoll-Paque protocol was used to isolate PBMCs from peripheral blood. Dynabeads CD4 and CD8 positive selection kits were used to isolate CD4 and CD8 T-cell fractions. RNA was extracted with TriZol from bulk PBMCs, CD4 and CD8 fractions, and dextramer-positive and dextramer-negative fractions. This specimen was CD4+ T cells sorted from PBMCs, taken 45 days after the yellow fever booster vaccination. This sequence was found in a man aged 25-45 years who received the YFV17D yellow fever vaccine. The receptor chain draws on TRBV5-1 and TRBJ2-1; 10 central bases correspond to TRBD2. The CDR3 corresponds to CASSLGGTSVSYNEQFF. In nucleotides, the sequence is TGCGCCAGCAGCTTGGGTGGGACTAGCGTTTCCTACAATGAGCAGTTCTTC.